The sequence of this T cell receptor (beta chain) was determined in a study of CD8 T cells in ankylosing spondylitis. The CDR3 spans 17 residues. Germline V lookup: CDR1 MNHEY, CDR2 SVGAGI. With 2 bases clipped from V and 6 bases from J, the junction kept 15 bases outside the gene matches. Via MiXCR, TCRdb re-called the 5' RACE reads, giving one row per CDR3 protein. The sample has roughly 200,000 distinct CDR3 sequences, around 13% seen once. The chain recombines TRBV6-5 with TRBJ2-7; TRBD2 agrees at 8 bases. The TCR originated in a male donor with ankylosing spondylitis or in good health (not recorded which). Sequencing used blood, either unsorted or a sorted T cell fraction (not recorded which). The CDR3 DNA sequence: TGTGCCAGCAGTTACCTCTCAATAGCGGGAAACGCCGGCGAGCAGTACTTC. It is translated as CASSYLSIAGNAGEQYF.